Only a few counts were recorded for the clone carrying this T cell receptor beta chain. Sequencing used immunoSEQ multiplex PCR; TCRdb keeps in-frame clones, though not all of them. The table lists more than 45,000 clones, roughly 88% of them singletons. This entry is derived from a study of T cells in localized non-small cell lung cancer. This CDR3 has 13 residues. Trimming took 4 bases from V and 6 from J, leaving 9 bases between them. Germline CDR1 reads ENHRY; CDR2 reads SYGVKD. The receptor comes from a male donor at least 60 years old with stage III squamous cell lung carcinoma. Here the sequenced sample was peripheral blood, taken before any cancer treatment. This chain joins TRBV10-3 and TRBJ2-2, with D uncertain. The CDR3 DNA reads TGTGCCATCAGTGGATGGACCGCCGGGGAGCTGTTTTTT. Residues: CAISGWTAGELFF.